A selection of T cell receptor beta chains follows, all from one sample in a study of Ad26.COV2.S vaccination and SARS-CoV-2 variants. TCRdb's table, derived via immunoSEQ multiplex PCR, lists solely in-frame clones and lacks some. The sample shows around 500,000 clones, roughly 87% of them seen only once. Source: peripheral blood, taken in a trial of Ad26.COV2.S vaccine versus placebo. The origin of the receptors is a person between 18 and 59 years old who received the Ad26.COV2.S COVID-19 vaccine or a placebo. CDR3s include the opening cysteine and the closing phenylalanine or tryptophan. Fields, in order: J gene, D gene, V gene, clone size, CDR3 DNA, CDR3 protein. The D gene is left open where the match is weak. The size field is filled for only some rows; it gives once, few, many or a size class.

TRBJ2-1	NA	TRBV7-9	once	TGTGCCAGCAGCTCAGGGTACATGGGCAATGAGCAGTTCTTC	CASSSGYMGNEQFF
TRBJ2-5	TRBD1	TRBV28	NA	TGTGCCGCGACCAGCAGACCGGGACAGGGAGAGACCCAGTACTTC	CAATSRPGQGETQYF
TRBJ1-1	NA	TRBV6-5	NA	TGTGCCAGCAGGGGTATGAACACTGAAGCTTTCTTT	CASRGMNTEAFF
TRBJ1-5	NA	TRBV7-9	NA	TGTGCCAGCAGCTTAGGGGGGCAGGGAGCACGGCAGCCCCAGCATTTT	CASSLGGQGARQPQHF
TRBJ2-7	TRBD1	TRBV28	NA	TGTGCCAGCAGCGACGCCGGGACAGGGGTCCACGAGCAGTACTTC	CASSDAGTGVHEQYF
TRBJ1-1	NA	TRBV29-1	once	TGCAGCGTTGAATTCACGGCAGGGAACACTGAAGCTTTCTTT	CSVEFTAGNTEAFF
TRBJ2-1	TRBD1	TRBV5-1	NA	TGCGCCAGCAGCCGCACAGGGGGCGGTGAGCAGTTCTTC	CASSRTGGGEQFF
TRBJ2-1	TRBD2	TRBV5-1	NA	TGCGCCAGCAGCGAGGGACTAGCGGACGAGCAGTTCTTC	CASSEGLADEQFF
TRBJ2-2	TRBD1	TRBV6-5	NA	TGTGCCAGCGTGGGACAGGGGGCGTACACCGGGGAGCTGTTTTTT	CASVGQGAYTGELFF
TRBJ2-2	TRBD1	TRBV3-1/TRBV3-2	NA	TGTGCCAGCAGCCAAGACCCCCGGGCCGCAGGGGGTCCCGGGGAGCTGTTTTTT	CASSQDPRAAGGPGELFF
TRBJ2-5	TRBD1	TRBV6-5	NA	TGTGCCAGCAGGGACAGGGACAGGAGCCAACAGACCCAGTACTTC	CASRDRDRSQQTQYF
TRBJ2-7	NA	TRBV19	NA	TGTGCCAGTAGTCCGGTAGGCTCCTACGAGCAGTACTTC	CASSPVGSYEQYF
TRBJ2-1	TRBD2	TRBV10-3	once	TGTGCCATCAGTGACAGCGGGAGGGGGCACAATGAGCAGTTCTTC	CAISDSGRGHNEQFF
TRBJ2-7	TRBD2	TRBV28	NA	TGTGCCAGCAGGACAGGTATAGCGGGACGGGAGCAGTACTTC	CASRTGIAGREQYF
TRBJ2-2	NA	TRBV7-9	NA	TGTGCCAGCAGCTTAGCCCCGGCCGGGGAGCTGTTTTTT	CASSLAPAGELFF
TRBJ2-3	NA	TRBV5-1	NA	TGCGCCAGCAGCTTGAGTGACAGCACAGATACGCAGTATTTT	CASSLSDSTDTQYF
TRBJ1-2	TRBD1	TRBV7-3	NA	TGTGCCAGCAGCCCCGGGACAGGGTACGGCTACACCTTC	CASSPGTGYGYTF
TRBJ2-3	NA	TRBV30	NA	TGTGCCTGGGACGGGAGCACAGATACGCAGTATTTT	CAWDGSTDTQYF
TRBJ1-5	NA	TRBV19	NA	TGTGCCAGTAGTAGAGGACAGAACAATCAGCCCCAGCATTTT	CASSRGQNNQPQHF
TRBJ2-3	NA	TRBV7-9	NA	TGTGCCAGCTCAGTAGCCTTCACAGATACGCAGTATTTT	CASSVAFTDTQYF
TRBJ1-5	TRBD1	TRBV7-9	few	TGTGCCAGCAGCCCCGACGAGGGACAGGGGGGGAGCAATCAGCCCCAGCATTTT	CASSPDEGQGGSNQPQHF
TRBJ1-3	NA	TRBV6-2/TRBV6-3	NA	TGTGCCAGCAGTTATGGAAACACTGGAAACACCATATATTTT	CASSYGNTGNTIYF
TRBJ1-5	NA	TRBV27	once	TGTGCCAGCAGCCCTGGGGGCCAGGGAAGTCAGCCCCAGCATTTT	CASSPGGQGSQPQHF
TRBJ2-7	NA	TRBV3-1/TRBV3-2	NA	TGTGCCAGCAGCCATCGGAGGGGAAACGAGCAGTACTTC	CASSHRRGNEQYF
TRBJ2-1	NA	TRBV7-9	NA	TGTGCCAGCAGCTCTATCCTAGGACGGGATTCCAATGAGCAGTTCTTC	CASSSILGRDSNEQFF
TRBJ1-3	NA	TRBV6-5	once	TGTGCCAGCAGTTACCTAAACACCATATATTTT	CASSYLNTIYF
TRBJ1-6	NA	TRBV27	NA	TGTGCCAGCAGACGGGGGGCGTGGAGGGGCGAGTCACCCCTCCACTTT	CASRRGAWRGESPLHF
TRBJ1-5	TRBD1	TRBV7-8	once	TGTGCCAGCAGCTTTGGGACAGTATATAGCAATCAGCCCCAGCATTTT	CASSFGTVYSNQPQHF